This T cell receptor (beta chain) was identified during a study of T cell responses to AZD1222 COVID-19 vaccine. Study-level results: Distributed over spike, vaccine-associated CD4 TCRs predominated at 160-218 and 743-854. Clonal diversity may have been underestimated in mostly white British donors. Only after the peak T cell response were repertoires sampled. Nearly half of spike-specific TCRs reportedly go after variant regions that carry no mutations.

CDR1 and CDR2 (germline): KGHDR, SFDVKD. V shed 3 bases, J shed 0 bases, and the junction held 3 bases outside the gene matches. The CDR3 extends over 15 amino acids. In this sample, this clone turned up once. Its matching antigen is unknown. Only in-frame clones appear in the TCRdb table, and some are missing; sequencing was by immunoSEQ multiplex PCR. Of some 140,000 clones detected, around 90% appear once; the ten largest clones hold approximately 6%. The chain combines TRBV24-1 with TRBJ1-2; 7 nucleotides align to TRBD1. This material consisted of peripheral blood, taken on day 0 of AZD1222 vaccination. The TCR was taken from an adult in good health. This CDR3 is CATSDGQGANYGYTF. CDR3 sequence (DNA): TGTGCCACCAGTGATGGCCAGGGGGCTAACTATGGCTACACCTTC.